This T cell receptor beta chain comes out of a study of blood T cell repertoires in COVID-19. Study overall: PBMCs, B-cell-depleted T cells, or T cells were the source of the cDNA or gDNA that made up the material.

In the source study's methods: Counts of nucleated cells, estimated from reference gene primer amplification, were obtained. Method: immunoSEQ multiplex PCR; TCRdb's copy keeps in-frame clones and lacks some. V, J and clone size were drawn from that table, and D and trimming were deduced from the DNA. The sample shows tens of thousands of clones, around 80% of them seen only once. V lost 0 bases and J 1 base, leaving 16 bases between the germline ends. Germline assignment: CDR1 SGHRS and CDR2 YFSETQ. The CDR3 extends over 17 amino acids. The receptor was isolated from a man aged 60 to 75 with acute or convalescent COVID-19. The V gene is TRBV5-1, the J gene TRBJ2-5; maybe TRBD2 (5 bases). Source material: peripheral blood. CDR3 region: CASSLGSQGSLQETQYF. In DNA, the CDR3 is TGCGCCAGCAGCTTGGGCTCCCAAGGGAGTCTCCAAGAGACCCAGTACTTC.